This T cell receptor beta chain is drawn from a study of T cell responses to AZD1222 COVID-19 vaccine. Sequencing used immunoSEQ multiplex PCR; TCRdb keeps in-frame clones, though not all of them. The sample includes approximately 110,000 clones, around 90% of them seen just once. The CDR3 has 15 residues. Per germline, CDR1 SEHNR and CDR2 FQNEAQ (reference sequence). As for this clone: One junction end does not reproduce the germline sequence, and a read error may be involved.

The source material was peripheral blood, sampled on day 0 of AZD1222 vaccination. The chain combines TRBV7-9 with TRBJ2-1, with D perhaps matching TRBD1 (5 bases). This receptor was taken from an adult in good health. The CDR3 spells CASSFGPSQENGQFF. The CDR3 DNA reads as TGTGCCAGCAGCTTCGGACCTTCACAGGAGAATGGGCAGTTCTTC. The complete variable domain, with remaining parts taken from reference TRBV7-9 and TRBJ2-1, reads DTGVSQNPRHKITKRGQNVTFRCDPISEHNRLYWYRQTLGQGPEFLTYFQNEAQLEKSRLLSDRFSAERPKGSFSTLEIQRTEQGDSAMYLCASSFGPSQENGQFFGPGTRLTVL.